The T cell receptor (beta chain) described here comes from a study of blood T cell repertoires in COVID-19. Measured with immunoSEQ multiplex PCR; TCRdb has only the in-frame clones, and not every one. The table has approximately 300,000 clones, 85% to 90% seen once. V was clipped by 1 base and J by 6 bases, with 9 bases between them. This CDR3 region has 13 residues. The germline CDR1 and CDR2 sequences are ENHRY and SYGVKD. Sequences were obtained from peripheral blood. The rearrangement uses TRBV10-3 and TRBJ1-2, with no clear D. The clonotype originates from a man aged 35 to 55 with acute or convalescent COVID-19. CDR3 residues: CAISEWVTDGYTF. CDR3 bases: TGTGCCATCAGTGAGTGGGTCACAGATGGCTACACCTTC.